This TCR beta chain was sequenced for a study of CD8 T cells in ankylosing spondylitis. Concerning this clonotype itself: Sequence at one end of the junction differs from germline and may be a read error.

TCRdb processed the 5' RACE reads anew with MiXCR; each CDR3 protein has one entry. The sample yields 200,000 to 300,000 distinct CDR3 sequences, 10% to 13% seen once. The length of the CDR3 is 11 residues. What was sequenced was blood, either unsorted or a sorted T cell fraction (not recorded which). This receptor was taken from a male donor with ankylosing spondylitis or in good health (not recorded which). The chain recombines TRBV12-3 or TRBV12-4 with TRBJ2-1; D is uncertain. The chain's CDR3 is CANSRYNEQFF. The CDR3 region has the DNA TGTGCCAACAGTCGGTACAATGAGCAGTTCTTC.